The T cell receptor (beta chain) described here comes from a study of control samples from healthy donors and cancer patients. Sequencing used immunoSEQ multiplex PCR; TCRdb keeps in-frame clones, though not all of them. The table records 85,000 to 95,000 clones, roughly nine tenths of them present only once. CDR1 and CDR2 from the germline V gene are SNHLY and FYNNEI. Trimming took 3 bases from V and 1 from J; bases not matched to a gene: 5. The CDR3 covers 16 residues. Sequencing used blood. This receptor was taken from a woman younger than 45 in good health. The chain links TRBV2 to TRBJ1-1, with 10 bases matching TRBD1. CDR3 in amino acids: CASSDWGQGPNTEAFF. CDR3 sequence (DNA): TGTGCCAGCAGTGATTGGGGACAGGGGCCGAACACTGAAGCTTTCTTT.